The present T cell receptor (beta chain) was sequenced within a study of blood T cell repertoires in COVID-19. Background on the study: Samples came from the United States, Italy and Spain, spanning acute and convalescent COVID-19.

V was trimmed by 7 bases and J by 4 bases, leaving 13 bases between them. This CDR3 contains 13 residues. Looked up from germline, CDR1 is MNHEY and CDR2 is SVGAGI. Original analysis: Reference gene primers were amplified, and this amplification served to estimate nucleated cell counts. Generated by immunoSEQ multiplex PCR, the TCRdb table keeps only in-frame clones and is missing some. The D gene and trimming were derived from the DNA, and the V and J assignments and clone size from that table. Among about 260,000 clones, approximately 90% were seen once, and the ten largest hold approximately 4.3%.

The sample taken for sequencing was peripheral blood. The sequence came from a man aged 55 to 70 who had recovered from COVID-19. The chain employs TRBV6-5 and TRBJ1-1; weak D call: TRBD1 (5 bases). The CDR3 loop reads CASTSPGGTEAFF. The CDR3 region has the DNA TGTGCCAGCACTTCACCCGGGGGCACTGAAGCTTTCTTT.